The subject of this entry is one TCR beta chain. The antigen is unknown. This CDR3 comprises 14 residues. CDR1 SGHVS and CDR2 FQNEAQ come from the germline V gene. Trimming left V 6 bases short and J 4 bases short, with 14 bases between. The study used samples holding about 1-10 million cryopreserved PBMC before DNA extraction. These data are taken from a study of long-term antiretroviral therapy in people with HIV. Sequencing relied on immunoSEQ assay v3.0, run at survey level. For every sample, sequencing targeted roughly 40,000-50,000 T-cell genomes. Sequencing used immunoSEQ multiplex PCR; TCRdb keeps in-frame clones, though not all of them. The data show around 25,000 clones, with over 85% seen just once and about 2% held by the top ten. Findings and caveats of the study: The study collected blood between the mid-2000s and the late 2010s, possibly under older ART regimens.

The source material was unsorted PBMCs, sampled about 4.7 years after starting antiretroviral therapy. The rearrangement links TRBV7-8 to TRBJ2-3; maybe TRBD2 (6 bases). This clonotype originated in a woman aged 45 to 65 with HIV. CDR3 amino acids: CASRMTAGPDTQYF. DNA for the CDR3: TGTGCCAGCAGGATGACGGCGGGACCAGATACGCAGTATTTT.